These T cell receptor beta chains were read from a single sample in a study of T cells after yellow fever vaccination. TCRdb itself ran the 5' RACE reads through MiXCR, one entry per CDR3 protein. The data contain a few hundred thousand distinct CDR3 sequences, 6.9% of them singletons. The sequencing here drew on CD4+ T cells sorted from PBMCs, taken 15 days after the yellow fever booster vaccination. The receptors here all came from a man younger than 45 who received the YFV17D yellow fever vaccine. Each CDR3 is given with its conserved first and last residue. Each record gives: CDR3 DNA, CDR3 protein, J gene, clone size, D gene, CDR3 length, V gene. A D gene is named only where the DNA matches it firmly. Not every row has a clone size; where given, it reads once, few, many or a size class.

cdr3_nt: TGCGCCAGCAGCCAGAGGGGCGGCAGGGGGCCCACTGAAGCTTTCTTT
cdr3_aa: CASSQRGGRGPTEAFF
j_call: TRBJ1-1
clone_size: NA
d_call: TRBD1
cdr3_length: 16
v_call: TRBV4-3

cdr3_nt: TGTGCCAGCAGCCTCCCGGGACTAGCGGAAGCCAATGAGCAGTTCTTC
cdr3_aa: CASSLPGLAEANEQFF
j_call: TRBJ2-1
clone_size: NA
d_call: TRBD2
cdr3_length: 16
v_call: TRBV4-2

cdr3_nt: TGTGCCACCCTCTCTAGCGCAGCCTACGAGCAGTACTTC
cdr3_aa: CATLSSAAYEQYF
j_call: TRBJ2-7
clone_size: many
d_call: NA
cdr3_length: 13
v_call: TRBV10-3

cdr3_nt: TGTGCCAGCAGCCTGTCTAGCGGGAGTAGATACGAGCAGTACTTC
cdr3_aa: CASSLSSGSRYEQYF
j_call: TRBJ2-7
clone_size: few
d_call: TRBD2
cdr3_length: 15
v_call: TRBV7-2

cdr3_nt: TGCGCCAGCAGTGAGTCGGGCAGGGGGTTGGATTCACCCCTCCACTTT
cdr3_aa: CASSESGRGLDSPLHF
j_call: TRBJ1-6
clone_size: few
d_call: TRBD1
cdr3_length: 16
v_call: TRBV10-1

cdr3_nt: TGTGCCAGCAGTGCACAGGGTCTAGCGGGCCTCCAAGAGACCCAGTACTTC
cdr3_aa: CASSAQGLAGLQETQYF
j_call: TRBJ2-5
clone_size: few
d_call: TRBD2
cdr3_length: 17
v_call: TRBV9

cdr3_nt: TGTGCCAGCAGCCCCGGGTTGGCCTATGGCTACACCTTC
cdr3_aa: CASSPGLAYGYTF
j_call: TRBJ1-2
clone_size: few
d_call: NA
cdr3_length: 13
v_call: TRBV11-2

cdr3_nt: TGTGCCAGCAGCCCACGGACACAAGGGACTGAAGCTTTCTTT
cdr3_aa: CASSPRTQGTEAFF
j_call: TRBJ1-1
clone_size: few
d_call: NA
cdr3_length: 14
v_call: TRBV7-2

cdr3_nt: TGTGCCAGCAGCCCCGGACTAGCGCCTTCCTACGAGCAGTACTTC
cdr3_aa: CASSPGLAPSYEQYF
j_call: TRBJ2-7
clone_size: few
d_call: TRBD2
cdr3_length: 15
v_call: TRBV7-2

cdr3_nt: TGTGCCAGCAGCCAAAAGTTTTACGGACTAGCTCGCTTC
cdr3_aa: CASSQKFYGLARF
j_call: TRBJ2-1
clone_size: NA
d_call: TRBD2
cdr3_length: 13
v_call: TRBV3-1

cdr3_nt: TGTGCCATCAGTACTTCAGGTACAACCTACGAGCAGTACTTC
cdr3_aa: CAISTSGTTYEQYF
j_call: TRBJ2-7
clone_size: NA
d_call: NA
cdr3_length: 14
v_call: TRBV10-3

cdr3_nt: TGTGCCAGCAGCCCCCGGACTAGGTATATGAATGAGCAGTTCTTC
cdr3_aa: CASSPRTRYMNEQFF
j_call: TRBJ2-1
clone_size: NA
d_call: TRBD2
cdr3_length: 15
v_call: TRBV7-3

cdr3_nt: TGTGCCAGCAGCTTGGGGCTAGCGGGAGGATATGAGCAGTTCTTC
cdr3_aa: CASSLGLAGGYEQFF
j_call: TRBJ2-1
clone_size: few
d_call: TRBD2
cdr3_length: 15
v_call: TRBV5-6

cdr3_nt: TGTGCCAGCAGCCGGCGGGAAAGGGATACGCAGTATTTT
cdr3_aa: CASSRRERDTQYF
j_call: TRBJ2-3
clone_size: few
d_call: NA
cdr3_length: 13
v_call: TRBV3-1

cdr3_nt: TGTGCCAGCAGCACCATGGACAGATTAGCGGCCCAAGAGACCCAGTACTTC
cdr3_aa: CASSTMDRLAAQETQYF
j_call: TRBJ2-5
clone_size: few
d_call: NA
cdr3_length: 17
v_call: TRBV7-2

cdr3_nt: TGTGCCAGCAGTCCCGGGACAGAGAACTACGAGCAGTACTTC
cdr3_aa: CASSPGTENYEQYF
j_call: TRBJ2-7
clone_size: few
d_call: TRBD1
cdr3_length: 14
v_call: TRBV7-2

cdr3_nt: TGTGCCAGCTCACCACCGGCCCAGGGAGGCTACGAGCAGTACTTC
cdr3_aa: CASSPPAQGGYEQYF
j_call: TRBJ2-7
clone_size: few
d_call: NA
cdr3_length: 15
v_call: TRBV18

cdr3_nt: TGTGCCAGCTCCCGGCGAGACAATGAGCAGTTCTTC
cdr3_aa: CASSRRDNEQFF
j_call: TRBJ2-1
clone_size: few
d_call: NA
cdr3_length: 12
v_call: TRBV6-2/TRBV6-3

cdr3_nt: TGTGCCAGTAGTATACCCAGGGTTGGGGAGCAGTTCTTC
cdr3_aa: CASSIPRVGEQFF
j_call: TRBJ2-1
clone_size: few
d_call: NA
cdr3_length: 13
v_call: TRBV19

cdr3_nt: TGTGCCAGCAGCCCCTGGCGGCAGCGGGAGAAAGAGACCCAGTACTTC
cdr3_aa: CASSPWRQREKETQYF
j_call: TRBJ2-5
clone_size: NA
d_call: TRBD2
cdr3_length: 16
v_call: TRBV7-8

cdr3_nt: TGTGCCAGCAGCGCTCAAGGGCGTGAGACCCAGTACTTC
cdr3_aa: CASSAQGRETQYF
j_call: TRBJ2-5
clone_size: many
d_call: NA
cdr3_length: 13
v_call: TRBV9

cdr3_nt: TGCAGCGTTTATGGCGAAGCCGAGCAGTACTTC
cdr3_aa: CSVYGEAEQYF
j_call: TRBJ2-7
clone_size: many
d_call: NA
cdr3_length: 11
v_call: TRBV29-1

cdr3_nt: TGTGCCAGTAGTGGCAAGACAGGGGCCTCCAATCAGCCCCAGCATTTT
cdr3_aa: CASSGKTGASNQPQHF
j_call: TRBJ1-5
clone_size: few
d_call: TRBD1
cdr3_length: 16
v_call: TRBV19

cdr3_nt: TGTGCCAGCAGCACGGGACAGGGGACTTACAATGAGCAGTTCTTC
cdr3_aa: CASSTGQGTYNEQFF
j_call: TRBJ2-1
clone_size: NA
d_call: TRBD1
cdr3_length: 15
v_call: TRBV5-4

cdr3_nt: TGTGCCAGCAGCTTAAGGGGACAGGGAATCGGGGAGCTGTTTTTT
cdr3_aa: CASSLRGQGIGELFF
j_call: TRBJ2-2
clone_size: few
d_call: TRBD1
cdr3_length: 15
v_call: TRBV7-2

cdr3_nt: TGCGCCAGCAGCTTTACAGCCTCATCCAACACCGGGGAGCTGTTTTTT
cdr3_aa: CASSFTASSNTGELFF
j_call: TRBJ2-2
clone_size: NA
d_call: NA
cdr3_length: 16
v_call: TRBV5-1

cdr3_nt: TGTGCCAGCAGCCGTATTATCCCAGGGACAACGAACACTGAAGCTTTCTTT
cdr3_aa: CASSRIIPGTTNTEAFF
j_call: TRBJ1-1
clone_size: many
d_call: NA
cdr3_length: 17
v_call: TRBV5-4

cdr3_nt: TGTGCCAGCAGCTTGGCCCTGCCCACCGGGGAGCTGTTTTTT
cdr3_aa: CASSLALPTGELFF
j_call: TRBJ2-2
clone_size: NA
d_call: NA
cdr3_length: 14
v_call: TRBV5-6

cdr3_nt: TGTGCCAGCAGCTTAATTGCCTTGTCGGCCGGGGAGCTGTTTTTT
cdr3_aa: CASSLIALSAGELFF
j_call: TRBJ2-2
clone_size: many
d_call: NA
cdr3_length: 15
v_call: TRBV7-2

cdr3_nt: TGCAGTGCTAGAGAAGGGACTAGCGGATCCGTCTACGAGCAGTACTTC
cdr3_aa: CSAREGTSGSVYEQYF
j_call: TRBJ2-7
clone_size: NA
d_call: TRBD2
cdr3_length: 16
v_call: TRBV20-1

cdr3_nt: TGTGCCAGCAGCTTAACTAGGGACTACGAGCAGTACTTC
cdr3_aa: CASSLTRDYEQYF
j_call: TRBJ2-7
clone_size: many
d_call: NA
cdr3_length: 13
v_call: TRBV11-2

cdr3_nt: TGTGCCAGCAGTTTAGTAGGGACTAGCGGGGAGGGGTTCTTC
cdr3_aa: CASSLVGTSGEGFF
j_call: TRBJ2-1
clone_size: NA
d_call: TRBD2
cdr3_length: 14
v_call: TRBV12-3/TRBV12-4

cdr3_nt: TGTGCCAGCGGGACTAGCGGGAGTACCGGGGAGCTGTTTTTT
cdr3_aa: CASGTSGSTGELFF
j_call: TRBJ2-2
clone_size: few
d_call: TRBD2
cdr3_length: 14
v_call: TRBV19

cdr3_nt: TGTGCCAGCAGCTTAGCGGTCAGGGGGCCCTACGAGCAGTACTTC
cdr3_aa: CASSLAVRGPYEQYF
j_call: TRBJ2-7
clone_size: many
d_call: TRBD1
cdr3_length: 15
v_call: TRBV7-2

cdr3_nt: TGTGCCAGCAGCCCAATAGTCATAGCGGGAGTTAGAAATGAGCAGTTCTTC
cdr3_aa: CASSPIVIAGVRNEQFF
j_call: TRBJ2-1
clone_size: many
d_call: TRBD2
cdr3_length: 17
v_call: TRBV5-6

cdr3_nt: TGCGCCAGCAGCTACGCAGGGGTAGCCAAAAACATTCAGTACTTC
cdr3_aa: CASSYAGVAKNIQYF
j_call: TRBJ2-4
clone_size: few
d_call: NA
cdr3_length: 15
v_call: TRBV5-1

cdr3_nt: TGTGCCACCAGCAGAGAACGAAGTTCCCATGAGCAGTTCTTC
cdr3_aa: CATSRERSSHEQFF
j_call: TRBJ2-1
clone_size: NA
d_call: NA
cdr3_length: 14
v_call: TRBV15

cdr3_nt: TGCAGTGCTCCTACAGGGATATGGGTGAATGAGCAGTTCTTC
cdr3_aa: CSAPTGIWVNEQFF
j_call: TRBJ2-1
clone_size: few
d_call: NA
cdr3_length: 14
v_call: TRBV20-1

cdr3_nt: TGTGCCAGCAGTTTAGATACTAGCGGGATCTACGAGCAGTACTTC
cdr3_aa: CASSLDTSGIYEQYF
j_call: TRBJ2-7
clone_size: many
d_call: TRBD2
cdr3_length: 15
v_call: TRBV12-3/TRBV12-4

cdr3_nt: TGTGCCAGCTCACCACCCCAGGGATTCGGCACAGATACGCAGTATTTT
cdr3_aa: CASSPPQGFGTDTQYF
j_call: TRBJ2-3
clone_size: NA
d_call: NA
cdr3_length: 16
v_call: TRBV18

cdr3_nt: TGTGCCTGCTGCCTTTACCGGACTAGCGGGAGTTCCTACAATGAGCAGTTCTTC
cdr3_aa: CACCLYRTSGSSYNEQFF
j_call: TRBJ2-1
clone_size: NA
d_call: TRBD2
cdr3_length: 18
v_call: TRBV3-1

cdr3_nt: TGCGCCAGCAGCCTAGACAGGGCAGAAAACATTCAGTACTTC
cdr3_aa: CASSLDRAENIQYF
j_call: TRBJ2-4
clone_size: many
d_call: TRBD1
cdr3_length: 14
v_call: TRBV10-2

cdr3_nt: TGTGCCAGCAGCCCGGGGACAGGGACCTCCACGATCACAGATAAGCAGTATTTT
cdr3_aa: CASSPGTGTSTITDKQYF
j_call: TRBJ2-3
clone_size: few
d_call: TRBD1
cdr3_length: 18
v_call: TRBV11-2

cdr3_nt: TGTGCCAGCAGCTTAACGACAGTTTTCACCGGGGAGCTGTTTTTT
cdr3_aa: CASSLTTVFTGELFF
j_call: TRBJ2-2
clone_size: NA
d_call: NA
cdr3_length: 15
v_call: TRBV7-2

cdr3_nt: TGCGCCAGCAGCTTGGGGGGGATCTACAATGAGCAGTTCTTC
cdr3_aa: CASSLGGIYNEQFF
j_call: TRBJ2-1
clone_size: many
d_call: TRBD2
cdr3_length: 14
v_call: TRBV7-2

cdr3_nt: TGTGCCAGCAGTGCGTATGCTCTAGGGGCCAACGTCCTGACTTTC
cdr3_aa: CASSAYALGANVLTF
j_call: TRBJ2-6
clone_size: many
d_call: NA
cdr3_length: 15
v_call: TRBV2

cdr3_nt: TGTGCCAGCAGGACCCGGGGAGTGATAGATACGCAGTATTTT
cdr3_aa: CASRTRGVIDTQYF
j_call: TRBJ2-3
clone_size: few
d_call: NA
cdr3_length: 14
v_call: TRBV12-3/TRBV12-4

cdr3_nt: TGTGCCAGTAGTCTGACGACTGGGGTCACAGATACGCAGTATTTT
cdr3_aa: CASSLTTGVTDTQYF
j_call: TRBJ2-3
clone_size: NA
d_call: NA
cdr3_length: 15
v_call: TRBV19

cdr3_nt: TGCAGTGCTAGGAAGAGAGGAGCCCTTAATGAAAAACTGTTTTTT
cdr3_aa: CSARKRGALNEKLFF
j_call: TRBJ1-4
clone_size: many
d_call: NA
cdr3_length: 15
v_call: TRBV20-1

cdr3_nt: TGCTGTGCTAGATCATGGACTAGCGGAGTCAACTACAATGAGCAGTTCTTC
cdr3_aa: CCARSWTSGVNYNEQFF
j_call: TRBJ2-1
clone_size: few
d_call: TRBD2
cdr3_length: 17
v_call: TRBV20-1

cdr3_nt: TGTGCCACCAGTGATCCAACAGGGTCTGGGGCCAACGTCCTGACTTTC
cdr3_aa: CATSDPTGSGANVLTF
j_call: TRBJ2-6
clone_size: NA
d_call: NA
cdr3_length: 16
v_call: TRBV24-1

cdr3_nt: TGTGCCACCAGTGCAAGGGGACTAGCGGGAGTGTTTGAGCAGTTCTTC
cdr3_aa: CATSARGLAGVFEQFF
j_call: TRBJ2-1
clone_size: few
d_call: TRBD2
cdr3_length: 16
v_call: TRBV24-1

cdr3_nt: TGCAGTGCCGGAGGCGGGACTATTAATTCCTACGAGCAGTACTTC
cdr3_aa: CSAGGGTINSYEQYF
j_call: TRBJ2-7
clone_size: few
d_call: TRBD2
cdr3_length: 15
v_call: TRBV20-1

cdr3_nt: TGTGCCAGCAGCGCAAGAAGCGGGAGTTTCACCGGGGAGCTGTTTTTT
cdr3_aa: CASSARSGSFTGELFF
j_call: TRBJ2-2
clone_size: few
d_call: TRBD2
cdr3_length: 16
v_call: TRBV7-2

cdr3_nt: TGTGCCAGCAGCTCCCCGGGGTCCTACAATGAGCAGTTCTTC
cdr3_aa: CASSSPGSYNEQFF
j_call: TRBJ2-1
clone_size: many
d_call: NA
cdr3_length: 14
v_call: TRBV7-2

cdr3_nt: TGTGCCAGCAGCTTCGGGGCAGTCGCTGGGGCCAACGTCCTGACTTTC
cdr3_aa: CASSFGAVAGANVLTF
j_call: TRBJ2-6
clone_size: NA
d_call: NA
cdr3_length: 16
v_call: TRBV5-4